This record looks at one T cell receptor beta chain sequence and its context. TCRdb's table, derived via immunoSEQ multiplex PCR, lists solely in-frame clones and lacks some. The sample carries under 90,000 clones, more than 90% recorded once. This specimen belongs to a study of PD-L1 blockade in urothelial cancer. V shed 6 bases and J 6 bases; nucleotides not matched to a gene: 8. This CDR3 comprises 15 residues. Germline-derived CDR1 and CDR2 are LNHDA and SQIVND (reference sequence). The sequenced sample was PBMCs, obtained around atezolizumab (anti-PD-L1) treatment. The TCR was taken from a man between 60 and 75 years old with urothelial cancer. V gene TRBV19 combines with J gene TRBJ1-6, with TRBD1 identical over 7 bases. The CDR3 nucleotides are TGTGCCAGTAGGCTTGGGACAGAGATTAATTCACCCCTCCACTTT. Translating it yields CASRLGTEINSPLHF.